The next 25 T cell receptor beta chains were all read from a single sample in a study of shared clonotypes between healthy human individuals. The naive CD8 population came from CD45RO-negative cells selected for CCR7, without terminally differentiated effector memory CD45RA+ cells. Assay: immunoSEQ multiplex PCR; the TCRdb copy retains only in-frame clones and omits some. The sample lists 1.5 million to 2.5 million clones; over 85% were seen once. Source material: naive CD8+ T cells sorted from blood. The receptors stem from a man between 18 and 35 years old in good health.

Only one count was recorded for this clone. The J gene is TRBJ2-2, the V gene TRBV5-4; D possibly matches TRBD1 or TRBD2 (5 bases each). CDR1 SGHNT and CDR2 YYREEE come from the germline V gene (reference sequence). The V gene lost 5 bases and the J gene lost 4 bases, with 15 bases spanning the gap. The CDR3 has 15 amino acids. DNA of the CDR3: TGTGCCAGCAGTCTCAGGGTTGGGGGCACCGGGGAGCTGTTTTTT. Amino acids: CASSLRVGGTGELFF.

As for this clone: The junction departs from the called germline gene at one end, perhaps through a read error. The gene calls are TRBV13 and TRBJ1-1; TRBD1 matches 10 bases. The germline V gene encodes CDR1 PRHDT and CDR2 FYEKMQ (reference sequence). This CDR3 is 15 amino acids long. This chain's CDR3 is CASSETDRGNAEAFF. The DNA of the CDR3 is TGTGCCAGCAGCGAGACGGACAGGGGGAACGCTGAAGCTTTCTTT.

This clone was picked up one time. The V and J genes are TRBV19 and TRBJ1-1, with 8 bases aligning to TRBD1. After removal of 1 base from V and 2 bases from J, the junction contained 3 bases not matched to a gene. The CDR3 runs 15 residues. CDR1 is LNHDA, CDR2 SQIVND, per germline (reference sequence). DNA of the CDR3: TGTGCCAGTAGTATAGTATCAGGGGGCAACACTGAAGCTTTCTTT. Its protein product is CASSIVSGGNTEAFF.

V is TRBV27 and J is TRBJ1-2, with D uncertain. This CDR3 region has 14 residues. Germline assignment: CDR1 MNHEY and CDR2 SMNVEV (reference sequence). Between the trimmed V and J ends, which lost 6 bases and 5 bases, there was a span of 16 bases. CDR3 nucleotides: TGTGCCAGCAGCATGATTGGGAACCTTTATGGCTACACCTTC. Protein sequence: CASSMIGNLYGYTF.

The chain employs TRBV15 and TRBJ2-1; possible D gene TRBD1, 5 bases. The CDR3 runs 13 residues. Germline CDR1 is LNHNV and CDR2 is YYDKDF (reference sequence). Trimming stripped 4 bases from V and 4 bases from J, with 8 bases between. In DNA form, the CDR3 reads TGTGCCACCAGCATCGCAGGGTACAATGAGCAGTTCTTC. This gives the protein CATSIAGYNEQFF.

There are a few counts of this clone. J is TRBJ1-2 and V is TRBV27, with 7 bases identical to TRBD1. With 7 bases clipped from V and 3 bases from J, the junction kept 8 bases outside the gene matches. Germline CDR1 reads MNHEY; CDR2 reads SMNVEV (reference sequence). CDR3 length: 14 residues. The CDR3 nucleotides read TGTGCCAGCAAGGCAGGGGGAATGGACTATGGCTACACCTTC. It codes for CASKAGGMDYGYTF.

The genes are TRBV4-1 and TRBJ1-2; a weak D match, TRBD1 (5 bases). CDR1 MGHRA and CDR2 YSYEKL come from the germline V gene. The CDR3 consists of 14 residues. The V gene lost 0 bases and the J gene lost 5 bases, with 10 bases spanning the gap. CDR3 coding DNA: TGCGCCAGCAGCCAAGAACGGGGGGAGTATGGCTACACCTTC. Translation: CASSQERGEYGYTF.

The chain is built from TRBV27 and TRBJ2-7; D is uncertain. V was pared by 8 bases and J by 0 bases, with 14 bases between. There are 14 residues in the CDR3. CDR1 and CDR2 from the germline V gene are MNHEY and SMNVEV (reference sequence). The CDR3, as DNA: TGTGCCAGCGGCTCCAGGACCAGCTCCTACGAGCAGTACTTC. This encodes CASGSRTSSYEQYF.

The chain links TRBV5-4 to TRBJ2-7, with D hard to call. V dropped 0 bases and J dropped 0 bases, with 4 bases sitting between them. Germline loops: CDR1 SGHNT, CDR2 YYREEE (reference sequence). The CDR3 covers 13 residues. The CDR3 nucleotides read TGTGCCAGCAGCTTGGGTTACTCCTACGAGCAGTACTTC. This gives the protein CASSLGYSYEQYF.

This chain links TRBV19 with TRBJ2-7; 7 bases are a match to TRBD1. The germline CDR1 and CDR2 sequences are LNHDA and SQIVND (reference sequence). V gave up 4 bases and J gave up 0 bases; unmatched junction bases: 6. The CDR3 is made up of 15 amino acids. CDR3 sequence: CASSTRDRSSYEQYF. CDR3 sequence (DNA): TGTGCCAGTAGTACCCGGGACAGAAGCTCCTACGAGCAGTACTTC.

The chain links TRBV5-4 to TRBJ2-3; TRBD1 matches at 12 bases. Trimming removed 4 bases from V and 5 bases from J; junction bases left unmatched: 5. The CDR3 has 15 residues. CDR1 is SGHNT, CDR2 YYREEE, per germline (reference sequence). CDR3 protein: CASSPGTGGRDTQYF. CDR3 sequence (DNA): TGTGCCAGCAGCCCCGGGACAGGGGGCAGAGATACGCAGTATTTT.

Remarks on this clone: Other DNA sequences from this sample encode an identical CDR3 as well. The V and J genes are TRBV7-9 and TRBJ2-1; 8 bases are shared with TRBD2. This CDR3 is built from 15 residues. Germline V gene data show CDR1 as SEHNR and CDR2 as FQNEAQ (reference sequence). V lost 1 base and J lost 5; bases outside the gene matches: 4. The CDR3, as DNA: TGTGCCAGCAGCTTAGTCCTAGCGGGCAACAATGAGCAGTTCTTC. It encodes CASSLVLAGNNEQFF.

The genes are TRBV5-1 and TRBJ2-3; 11 bases align to TRBD2. Trimming at V came to 0 bases and at J to 0 bases, leaving 3 bases not matched to a gene. The germline gives CDR1 SGHRS, CDR2 YFSETQ. The CDR3 extends over 17 amino acids. The CDR3 bases are TGCGCCAGCAGCTTGGAACTAGCGGGGGCTAGCACAGATACGCAGTATTTT. Its protein is CASSLELAGASTDTQYF.

Comment on this clone: The identical CDR3 is also encoded by other nucleotide sequences in the sample. This chain connects TRBV28 to TRBJ2-1; no clear D. The CDR3 contains 10 residues. V lost 2 bases and J lost 7, with 0 bases in between. CDR1 MDHEN and CDR2 SYDVKM come from the germline V gene. CDR3 region: CASSLNEQFF. The DNA for the CDR3 is TGTGCCAGCAGTTTAAATGAGCAGTTCTTC. Drawing the rest from reference TRBV28 and TRBJ2-1, the complete variable domain is DVKVTQSSRYLVKRTGEKVFLECVQDMDHENMFWYRQDPGLGLRLIYFSYDVKMKEKGDIPEGYSVSREKKERFSLILESASTNQTSMYLCASSLNEQFFGPGTRLTVL.

This chain joins TRBV27 and TRBJ1-2; 11 positions match TRBD1. The CDR3 consists of 18 residues. Per germline, CDR1 MNHEY and CDR2 SMNVEV (reference sequence). V was clipped by 2 bases and J by 6 bases; unmatched bases: 14. The CDR3 sequence: CASSLSPRRTGGADGYTF. CDR3 DNA sequence: TGTGCCAGCAGTTTAAGCCCCCGAAGGACAGGGGGCGCGGATGGCTACACCTTC.

The chain couples TRBV2 to TRBJ1-1, with D unclear. CDR3 length: 14 residues. Between the trimmed V and J ends, which lost 4 bases and 5 bases, there was a span of 14 bases. Germline assignment: CDR1 SNHLY and CDR2 FYNNEI. The DNA for the CDR3 is TGTGCCAGCAGTGCGCCGGAGGGAAAGACTGAAGCTTTCTTT. It codes for CASSAPEGKTEAFF.

Written as DNA, the CDR3 is TGTGCCAGCAGCTTAGTGGACAGGGGGCTGGACGAGCAGTACTTC. Its protein product is CASSLVDRGLDEQYF. The V call is TRBV11-1, the J call TRBJ2-7, with 11 bases matching TRBD1. This CDR3 comprises 15 residues. The germline CDR1 and CDR2 sequences are SGHAT and FQDESV (reference sequence). After removal of 1 base from V and 5 bases from J, the junction contained 4 bases not matched to a gene.

The V call is TRBV10-1, the J call TRBJ2-7; TRBD1 agrees at 9 bases. V was clipped by 4 bases and J by 6 bases; unmatched bases: 7. The CDR3 has 14 residues. CDR1 and CDR2 (germline): WNHNN, SYGVQD (reference sequence). CDR3 sequence (DNA): TGCGCCAGCAGTGGTGGGACAGGGCAAGGCGAGCAGTACTTC. This translates into CASSGGTGQGEQYF.

The V gene is TRBV2, the J gene TRBJ2-2; D might be TRBD1 (6 bases). CDR1 SNHLY and CDR2 FYNNEI come from the germline V gene. V lost 3 bases and J lost 5, with 13 bases in between. This CDR3 comprises 15 residues. CDR3 in DNA: TGTGCCAGCAGTGACGTCCAGGGGCGGACCGGGGAGCTGTTTTTT. This translates into CASSDVQGRTGELFF.

The chain employs TRBV7-6 and TRBJ2-7; 8 bases agree with TRBD1. The V and J ends lost 3 bases and 2 bases, in that order; junction bases with no gene match: 9. Looked up from germline, CDR1 is SGHVS and CDR2 is FNYEAQ. The length of the CDR3 is 16 residues. The CDR3 bases are TGTGCCAGCAGCTTCTGCCCGGACAGGGAGACCTACGAGCAGTACTTC. Protein product: CASSFCPDRETYEQYF.

Regarding this clone: Other DNA variants within this sample encode the same CDR3. V gene TRBV2 combines with J gene TRBJ2-7, with TRBD1 identical over 7 bases. With V trimmed by 6 bases and J by 0 bases, 2 bases remained unmatched. The length of the CDR3 is 13 residues. CDR1 is SNHLY, CDR2 FYNNEI, per germline. CDR3 sequence reads: CASSWDSSYEQYF. CDR3 nucleotide sequence: TGTGCCAGCAGCTGGGACAGCTCCTACGAGCAGTACTTC.

This clone was detected a few times. Given the absence of the conserved phenylalanine or tryptophan at the CDR3 end, a read error is likely. The DNA is left out, because the CDR3 cannot be placed on it with certainty; the CDR3 is given as TCRdb lists it. The chain joins TRBV7-9 to TRBJ1-1. The germline V gene has CDR1 SEHNR and CDR2 FQNEAQ (reference sequence). The CDR3 numbers 10 amino acids, ends counted. The CDR3 reads CASSPPGILL.

The genes are TRBV7-9 and TRBJ1-4; tentative D call: TRBD1 (5 bases). Trimming removed 0 bases from V and 2 bases from J, with 10 bases in between. CDR3 length: 16 amino acids. CDR1 is SEHNR, CDR2 FQNEAQ, per germline (reference sequence). The CDR3 DNA follows: TGTGCCAGCAGCTTAGCCGGGGGGACGACTAATGAAAAACTGTTTTTT. This sequence encodes CASSLAGGTTNEKLFF.

This chain connects TRBV5-6 to TRBJ1-6; the match to TRBD1 covers 8 bases. The CDR3 is 15 residues long. V was clipped by 3 bases and J by 6 bases; unmatched bases: 5. CDR1 SGHDT and CDR2 YYEEEE come from the germline V gene. CDR3 sequence: CASSSGTGLNSPLHF. The CDR3 DNA is TGTGCCAGCAGCTCGGGGACAGGCCTTAATTCACCCCTCCACTTT.

The chain is built from TRBV2 and TRBJ1-3; no reliable D call. The CDR3 has 14 amino acids. Per the germline V gene, CDR1 is SNHLY and CDR2 is FYNNEI. With 4 bases removed from V and 1 base from J, the gap between germline ends came to 8 bases. CDR3 protein: CASSGLHSGNTIYF. The CDR3 DNA sequence: TGTGCCAGCAGTGGTCTTCATTCTGGAAACACCATATATTTT.